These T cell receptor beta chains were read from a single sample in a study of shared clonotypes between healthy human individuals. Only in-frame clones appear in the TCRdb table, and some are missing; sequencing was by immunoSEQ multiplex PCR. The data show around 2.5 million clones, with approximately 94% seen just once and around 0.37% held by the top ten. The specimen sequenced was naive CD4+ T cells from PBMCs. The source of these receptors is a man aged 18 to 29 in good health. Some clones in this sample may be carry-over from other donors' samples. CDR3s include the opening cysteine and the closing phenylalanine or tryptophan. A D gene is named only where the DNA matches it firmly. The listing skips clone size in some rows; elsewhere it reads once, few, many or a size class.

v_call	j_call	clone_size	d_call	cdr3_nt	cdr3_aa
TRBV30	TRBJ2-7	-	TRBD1	TGTGCCTGGAGTGTCCGGGACAGGGGGGCCTACGAGCAGTACTTC	CAWSVRDRGAYEQYF
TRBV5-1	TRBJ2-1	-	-	TGCGCCAGCAGCCTCTCAGGAAGTTTCGGGAATGAGCAGTTCTTC	CASSLSGSFGNEQFF
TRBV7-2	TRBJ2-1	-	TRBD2	TGTGCCAGCAGCTTAATCGCTAGCGGGAGCGAGCAGTTCTTC	CASSLIASGSEQFF
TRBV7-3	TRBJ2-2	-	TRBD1	TGTGCCAGCAGCAAGGACAGGGCGGGGACCGGGGAGCTGTTTTTT	CASSKDRAGTGELFF
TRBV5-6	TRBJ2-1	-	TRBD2	TGTGCCAGCAGCCTGCGCGGGGGCTCCTACAATGAGCAGTTCTTC	CASSLRGGSYNEQFF
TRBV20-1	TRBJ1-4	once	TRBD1	TGCAGTGCCCCGGGACAGGGGGAGATTTTT	CSAPGQGEIF
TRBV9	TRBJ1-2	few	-	TGTGCCAGCAGCGGAAGACACACAACGGGTGGCTACACCTTC	CASSGRHTTGGYTF
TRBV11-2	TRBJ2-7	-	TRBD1	TGTGCCAGCAGCCTCTGGACAGGGAACTACGAGCAGTACTTC	CASSLWTGNYEQYF
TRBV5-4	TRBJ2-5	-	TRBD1	TGTGCCAGCAGCTTGGGACAGGGTGCCCAAGAGACCCAGTACTTC	CASSLGQGAQETQYF
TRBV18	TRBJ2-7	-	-	TGTGCCAGCTCACCAACGGCAGGGTATAGCTCCTACGAGCAGTACTTC	CASSPTAGYSSYEQYF
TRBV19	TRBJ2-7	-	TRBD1	TGTGCCAGTAAGGGGGCTGGAACCTACGAGCAGTACTTC	CASKGAGTYEQYF
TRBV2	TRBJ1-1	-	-	TGTGCCAGCCGCAGAGTTTCCCCAGCTGAAGCTTTCTTT	CASRRVSPAEAFF
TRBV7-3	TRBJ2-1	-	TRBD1	TGTGCCAGCAGCGAGGTGGGACAGGGGGTCGCGAACGAGCAGTTCTTC	CASSEVGQGVANEQFF
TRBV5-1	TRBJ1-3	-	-	TGCGCCAGCAGCTTCGGGGAGTTGGCTGGAAACACCATATATTTT	CASSFGELAGNTIYF